The source of this T cell receptor (beta chain) is a study of regulatory T cells in long-lasting Graves disease. Specified time point: newly diagnosed GD, antithyroid drugs for less than 3 months. Extracted PBMC RNA gave rise to the TCR library. Turning to this clonotype: This could be a read error, since a much larger clone is one nucleotide away.

Both iRepertoire HTBI primers and Arm-PCR of CDR3 regions were used to build the TCR beta libraries. From the multiplex PCR reads, TCRdb called clonotypes with MiXCR, one entry per CDR3 protein. The repertoire holds 250,000 to 300,000 distinct CDR3 sequences, under 20% seen once, with around 15% in the top ten. Trimming cost V 3 bases and J 2 bases; bases outside gene matches: 3. Germline V CDR1 and CDR2: DFQATT, SNEGSKA (reference sequence). The CDR3 spans 15 residues. Another study also made use of these data, one on T cells in Graves' hyperthyroidism and ophthalmopathy.

The sequences come from peripheral blood mononuclear cells (PBMCs), collected at new diagnosis, from a patient treated with antithyroid drugs. J is TRBJ2-3 and V is TRBV20-1, with 12 bases lining up with TRBD2. The source of this sequence is a woman aged 25 to 39 with Graves disease. The CDR3 region is CSASPSGGVTDTQYF. The CDR3 region has the DNA TGCAGTGCTAGTCCTAGCGGGGGGGTCACAGATACGCAGTATTTT.